This T cell receptor beta chain is from a study of blood T cell repertoires in COVID-19. Study in general: T cells, B-cell-depleted T cells, or PBMCs supplied cDNA or gDNA.

Only in-frame clones appear in the TCRdb table, and some are missing; sequencing was by immunoSEQ multiplex PCR. In the table there are roughly 80,000 clones, about 90% of which are singletons. V was pared by 0 bases and J by 4 bases, with 11 bases between. The CDR3 has 15 residues. CDR1 is SGHRS, CDR2 YFSETQ, per germline. The V gene is TRBV5-1, the J gene TRBJ1-5; tentative D call: TRBD1 (6 bases). This receptor was obtained from a man aged 50-60 years with active COVID-19. Sequenced: peripheral blood. CDR3 DNA sequence: TGCGCCAGCAGCTTGGGTGGGGGCCCGAATCAGCCCCAGCATTTT. This sequence encodes CASSLGGGPNQPQHF.